This note documents a single T cell receptor (beta chain) sequence. Two negative PCRs, clearance, or symptom resolution had been documented for recovered Cohort 3 donors. How the authors handled the data: Estimation of nucleated cell counts was performed using reference gene primer amplification. The assay was immunoSEQ multiplex PCR, and TCRdb's table has in-frame clones only and misses some. Clonal size and the V and J genes are those of that table, whereas D and trimming came from the DNA. The top ten clones hold 2% to 2.5% of a sample with roughly 240,000 clones, 86% of them seen once. J lost 1 base, V lost 0 bases, and 9 bases had no gene match. CDR3 length equals 18 residues. Germline V CDR1 and CDR2: MGHRA, YSYEKL. This record comes from a study of blood T cell repertoires in COVID-19.

The source of this sequence is a woman between 45 and 60 years old who had recovered from COVID-19. The chain links TRBV4-1 to TRBJ1-3, with 7 bases matching TRBD1. Sequencing was performed on PBMCs or T cells enriched from blood (not recorded which). DNA for the CDR3: TGCGCCAGCAGCCAAGATTCGCGGGACAGTGGTTCTGGAAACACCATATATTTT. Encoded protein: CASSQDSRDSGSGNTIYF.